These 26 T cell receptor beta chains came from one sample sequenced in a study of CD8 T cells in ankylosing spondylitis. From the 5' RACE reads, TCRdb called clonotypes with MiXCR, one entry per CDR3 protein. The sample records roughly 140,000 distinct CDR3 sequences, around 42% being singletons. The source material was synovial fluid, either unsorted or a sorted T cell fraction (not recorded which). All receptors derive from a male donor with ankylosing spondylitis.

The V and J genes are TRBV15 and TRBJ1-1; D unresolved. Germline CDR1 reads LNHNV; CDR2 reads YYDKDF (reference sequence). V was cut by 1 base and J by 4 bases, with 10 bases left in between. This CDR3 has 14 residues. The CDR3, as DNA: TGTGCCACCAGCAGAGTTAGTAGCGGCACTGAAGCTTTCTTT. It is translated as CATSRVSSGTEAFF. Together with reference TRBV15 and TRBJ1-1, the CDR3 gives the full variable domain: DAMVIQNPRYQVTQFGKPVTLSCSQTLNHNVMYWYQQKSSQAPKLLFHYYDKDFNNEADTPDNFQSRRPNTSFCFLDIRSPGLGDTAMYLCATSRVSSGTEAFFGQGTRLTVV.

This clonotype turned up a few times. This chain links TRBV29-1 with TRBJ2-2; TRBD2 matches at 8 bases. J gave up 0 bases and V 3 bases, and 3 bases lay outside the gene matches. The CDR3 runs to 15 residues. CDR1 is SQVTM and CDR2 is ANQGSEA in the germline V gene. The CDR3 loop is CSVEATSANTGELFF. The CDR3, as DNA: TGCAGCGTTGAGGCGACTAGCGCGAACACCGGGGAGCTGTTTTTT.

The chain joins TRBV12-3 or TRBV12-4 to TRBJ1-1, with a weak D call TRBD1 (5 bases). The CDR3 loop spans 13 amino acids. Deletions cut 3 bases from V and 10 bases from J, with 15 bases between. The CDR3 coding sequence is TGTGCCAGCAGTTTTCTAGGGCCTGGGGGAGCTTTCTTT. Residues: CASSFLGPGGAFF.

This clonotype was observed a handful of times. The chain has TRBV7-9 and TRBJ2-7, with TRBD1 as a possible D gene (6 bases). Trimming shortened V by 5 bases and J by 2 bases, and 13 bases separated the two germline ends. CDR1 is SEHNR, CDR2 FQNEAQ, per germline (reference sequence). The CDR3 has 14 amino acids. The CDR3 region is CASSPVTGAYEQYF. Written as DNA, the CDR3 is TGTGCCAGCAGCCCGGTGACAGGAGCCTACGAGCAGTACTTC. Using reference TRBV7-9 and TRBJ2-7 for the parts outside the CDR3, the full variable domain is DTGVSQNPRHKITKRGQNVTFRCDPISEHNRLYWYRQTLGQGPEFLTYFQNEAQLEKSRLLSDRFSAERPKGSFSTLEIQRTEQGDSAMYLCASSPVTGAYEQYFGPGTRLTVT.

This chain joins TRBV29-1 and TRBJ2-3; no clear D gene. The germline CDR1 and CDR2 sequences are SQVTM and ANQGSEA. V shed 7 bases and J shed 3 bases, with 5 bases lying between them. This CDR3 region has 10 residues. Here the CDR3 DNA reads TGCAGCGGGCGTACAGATACGCAGTATTTT. Protein sequence: CSGRTDTQYF.

This chain joins TRBV12-3 or TRBV12-4 and TRBJ1-1; D is perhaps TRBD1 (5 bases). Trimming took off 3 bases at V and 5 bases at J, with 10 bases between the two ends. The CDR3 has 13 residues. CDR3 sequence: CASSFGWGTEAFF. CDR3 DNA sequence: TGTGCCAGCAGTTTTGGCTGGGGGACTGAAGCTTTCTTT.

V gene TRBV4-1 combines with J gene TRBJ2-1; D is undetermined. Looked up from germline, CDR1 is MGHRA and CDR2 is YSYEKL. The CDR3 has 14 residues. Trimming stripped 3 bases from V and 5 bases from J, with 11 bases between. The CDR3 reads CASSQGWADNEQFF. CDR3 nucleotides: TGCGCCAGCAGCCAGGGGTGGGCCGACAATGAGCAGTTCTTC.

The chain couples TRBV29-1 to TRBJ1-1; tentative D call: TRBD1 (6 bases). The V gene's germline CDR1 is SQVTM and CDR2 ANQGSEA. Trimming took off 4 bases at V and 3 bases at J, with 9 bases between the two ends. The CDR3 sequence is 12 residues long. This chain's CDR3 is CSVGTEDTEAFF. The CDR3 DNA is TGCAGCGTTGGGACAGAAGACACTGAAGCTTTCTTT.

This clonotype was counted between two and nine times. This chain links TRBV4-1 with TRBJ2-7; D is uncertain. Germline V gives CDR1 MGHRA, CDR2 YSYEKL. Trimming removed 1 base at V and 0 bases at J, with 7 bases between. The length of the CDR3 is 14 residues. The CDR3 DNA is TGCGCCAGCAGCCAAGTCACACGCTCCTACGAGCAGTACTTC. This encodes CASSQVTRSYEQYF.

This chain uses TRBV5-1 with TRBJ1-4; 7 bases map to TRBD1. This CDR3 is built from 14 residues. Trimming cost V 2 bases and J 7 bases; bases outside gene matches: 5. In germline, CDR1 is SGHRS, CDR2 YFSETQ. The CDR3 nucleotides read TGCGCCAGCAGCTTCCAGGGGGGGATTGAAAAACTGTTTTTT. Translating it yields CASSFQGGIEKLFF. Supplemented by reference TRBV5-1 and TRBJ1-4, the full variable domain reads KAGVTQTPRYLIKTRGQQVTLSCSPISGHRSVSWYQQTPGQGLQFLFEYFSETQRNKGNFPGRFSGRQFSNSRSEMNVSTLELGDSALYLCASSFQGGIEKLFFGSGTQLSVL.

V and J are TRBV10-3 and TRBJ1-1; 7 bases agree with TRBD1. The length of the CDR3 is 13 residues. Germline V gene data show CDR1 as ENHRY and CDR2 as SYGVKD. Trimming removed 8 bases from V and 0 bases from J; junction bases left unmatched: 3. The CDR3 is CAIGDRMNTEAFF. In DNA form, the CDR3 reads TGTGCCATCGGGGACAGAATGAACACTGAAGCTTTCTTT.

V gene TRBV5-6 combines with J gene TRBJ2-1; 9 nucleotides agree with TRBD2. J lost 4 bases, V lost 0 bases, and 8 bases had no gene match. CDR3 length equals 17 residues. Germline V gene lookup returns CDR1 SGHDT and CDR2 YYEEEE. The CDR3 DNA follows: TGTGCCAGCAGCTTGGTGGCTAGCGGGATAATTTACAATGAGCAGTTCTTC. It specifies CASSLVASGIIYNEQFF.

This clonotype was observed a few times. The V gene is TRBV12-3 or TRBV12-4, the J gene TRBJ2-7, with a possible D match to TRBD1 (5 bases). The V and J ends lost 10 bases and 0 bases respectively, with 13 bases between them. This CDR3 contains 13 residues. The CDR3 DNA reads as TGTGCCACCCTGGGTGACAGCTCCTACGAGCAGTACTTC. Protein: CATLGDSSYEQYF.

The V gene is TRBV6-2 or TRBV6-3, the J gene TRBJ2-2; D is unclear. The V and J ends lost 6 bases and 3 bases respectively, with 8 bases between them. CDR3 length: 13 residues. Germline V gene sequence: CDR1 MNHEY, CDR2 SVGEGT. The CDR3 DNA sequence: TGTGCCAGCAGCCCCCGAGACACCGGGGAGCTGTTTTTT. As protein: CASSPRDTGELFF.

This chain joins TRBV27 and TRBJ1-1; weak D call: TRBD1 (6 bases). CDR1 is MNHEY, CDR2 SMNVEV, per germline (reference sequence). Trimming cost V 6 bases and J 3 bases, with 17 bases left between them. The length of the CDR3 is 15 residues. In DNA form, the CDR3 reads TGTGCCAGCAGGAGAACAGGGTGGGTGGACACTGAAGCTTTCTTT. It is translated as CASRRTGWVDTEAFF.

The chain carries TRBV6-1 and TRBJ2-7; maybe TRBD2 (7 bases). The CDR3 totals 13 residues. Trimming pared 4 bases from V and 4 bases from J, leaving 11 bases between. Per germline, CDR1 MNHNS and CDR2 SASEGT. The CDR3, as DNA: TGTGCCAGCAGTGGGGGGGGCGGTTACGAGCAGTACTTC. Encoded protein: CASSGGGGYEQYF.

The genes are TRBV3-1 and TRBJ2-7; 9 nucleotides align to TRBD2. This CDR3 spans 14 amino acids. The ends lost 3 bases at V and 10 bases at J; junction bases unmatched: 10. CDR1 and CDR2 from the germline V gene are LGHDT and YNNKEL (reference sequence). CDR3 nucleotides: TGTGCCAGCAGCCAGTTCCTAGCGGGGACGTCCCAGTACTTC. Amino acids: CASSQFLAGTSQYF.

The J gene is TRBJ2-1, the V gene TRBV20-1; maybe TRBD2 (5 bases). The ends were cut back, 5 bases at V and 9 bases at J, with 20 bases in the middle. The CDR3 consists of 14 residues. The germline V gene encodes CDR1 DFQATT and CDR2 SNEGSKA (reference sequence). The CDR3 bases are TGCAGTGCTCCTCCCTGGCTAGCCTGGGGTGAGCAGTTCTTC. Amino acid sequence: CSAPPWLAWGEQFF.

This clonotype was seen a few times. J is TRBJ2-7 and V is TRBV27; TRBD2 agrees at 7 bases. In germline, CDR1 is MNHEY, CDR2 SMNVEV (reference sequence). With 5 bases clipped from V and 3 bases from J, the junction kept 4 bases outside the gene matches. CDR3 length equals 13 residues. Here the CDR3 DNA reads TGTGCCAGCAGTCCTGGGGGGGTCTACGAGCAGTACTTC. Protein product: CASSPGGVYEQYF.

Only a few counts were recorded for this clonotype. This chain links TRBV6-2 or TRBV6-3 with TRBJ2-2; TRBD1 aligns across 9 bases. Trimming removed 6 bases from V and 7 bases from J; junction bases left unmatched: 6. CDR3 length: 14 residues. Germline V lookup: CDR1 MNHEY, CDR2 SVGEGT. The DNA for the CDR3 is TGTGCCAGCAGGAGGACAGGGGAGATCGGGGAGCTGTTTTTT. Translating it yields CASRRTGEIGELFF.

In this sample, this clonotype turned up a few times. The chain is built from TRBV11-2 and TRBJ2-1, with a tentative D call TRBD1 (5 bases). Germline V CDR1 and CDR2: SGHAT, FQNNGV. This CDR3 is 15 amino acids long. The germline V and J ends were trimmed by 1 base and 1 base, with 8 bases remaining between them. The CDR3 DNA follows: TGTGCCAGCAGCTTAGCCGCAGGGTCCTACAATGAGCAGTTCTTC. This codes for CASSLAAGSYNEQFF. Together with reference TRBV11-2 and TRBJ2-1, the CDR3 gives the full variable domain: EAGVAQSPRYKIIEKRQSVAFWCNPISGHATLYWYQQILGQGPKLLIQFQNNGVVDDSQLPKDRFSAERLKGVDSTLKIQPAKLEDSAVYLCASSLAAGSYNEQFFGPGTRLTVL.

In its sample, this clonotype was seen many times. The chain carries TRBV12-3 or TRBV12-4 and TRBJ1-1; D is uncertain. Trimming stripped 6 bases from V and 3 bases from J, with 11 bases between. The CDR3 has 13 amino acids. The CDR3 spells CASRPRTDTEAFF. CDR3 in DNA: TGTGCCAGCAGACCCCGTACGGACACTGAAGCTTTCTTT.

The chain employs TRBV4-1 and TRBJ2-3; D is unresolved. The CDR3 contains 19 residues. V dropped 3 bases and J dropped 4 bases, with 26 bases sitting between them. The germline V gene has CDR1 MGHRA and CDR2 YSYEKL. CDR3 sequence: CASSHKGLGFWLHPDTQYF. The CDR3 region has the DNA TGCGCCAGCAGCCATAAAGGTCTGGGGTTTTGGCTACACCCAGATACGCAGTATTTT.

This clonotype was seen only a few times. This chain links TRBV12-3 or TRBV12-4 with TRBJ1-5; D gene unclear. The V gene lost 6 bases and the J gene lost 6 bases, with 18 bases spanning the gap. CDR3 length: 15 residues. The DNA for the CDR3 is TGTGCCAGCAGCCCGGCGGGGTATCTAGGTCAGCCCCAGCATTTT. Translating it yields CASSPAGYLGQPQHF.

This clonotype has more than one count but fewer than ten. The gene calls are TRBV6-5 and TRBJ1-2; D gene unclear. The germline V gene has CDR1 MNHEY and CDR2 SVGAGI. The V end was cut by 0 bases, the J end by 8 bases, with 7 bases between. This CDR3 contains 12 residues. This chain's CDR3 is CASSYSREGYTF. The CDR3 DNA is TGTGCCAGCAGTTACTCGAGGGAAGGCTACACCTTC.

This sequence joins TRBV4-2 and TRBJ1-5, with D perhaps TRBD1 (6 bases). The germline gives CDR1 LGHNA, CDR2 YNFKEQ. Trimming removed 3 bases from V and 2 bases from J, with 11 bases in between. The CDR3 runs to 15 residues. The CDR3 loop reads CASSQRGIGNQPQHF. DNA for the CDR3: TGTGCCAGCAGCCAGAGGGGGATTGGCAATCAGCCCCAGCATTTT.